The 29 T cell receptor beta chains reported below all come from one sample, sequenced in a study of naive and memory T cell subsets. Study results and limitations: A few larger clonotypes appeared in naive repertoires, especially CD8, possibly memory cells re-expressing CD45RA.

These receptors have no identified antigens. The beta constant-region primer was an equimolar mix of two oligonucleotides covering TRBC1 and TRBC2. Nested alpha and beta constant-region primers with the SP2 primer drove four PCR rounds on ligated cDNA. TCRdb used MiXCR to reprocess the UMI-ligation and nested PCR reads, holding one entry per CDR3 protein. The table includes roughly 100,000 distinct CDR3 sequences, around 15% detected once. The sample consisted of naive CD8+ T cells from blood. Every receptor here comes from a human donor in good health.

Ten or more counts support this clonotype. This sequence joins TRBV6-6 and TRBJ2-1; 13 bases map to TRBD2. Germline V lookup: CDR1 MNHNY, CDR2 SVGAGI (reference sequence). V trimming: 5 bases; J trimming: 9 bases; junction bases outside the gene matches: 4. The CDR3 is 14 amino acids. The CDR3 DNA follows: TGTGCCAGCAGTCTGGGACTAGCGGGATCTGAGCAGTTCTTC. Amino acids: CASSLGLAGSEQFF.

This clonotype was seen a single time. The chain links TRBV5-1 to TRBJ2-5, with a tentative D call TRBD1 (6 bases). There are 15 residues in the CDR3. V was trimmed by 3 bases and J by 2 bases, leaving 14 bases between them. The germline V gene encodes CDR1 SGHRS and CDR2 YFSETQ. The CDR3 spells CASSSRDTLQETQYF. The CDR3, as DNA: TGCGCCAGCAGCTCCCGGGACACTTTACAAGAGACCCAGTACTTC.

This clonotype was seen more than once but under ten times. The chain is built from TRBV6-5 and TRBJ1-1; D ambiguous. Germline lookup yields CDR1 MNHEY and CDR2 SVGAGI. The CDR3 totals 12 residues. The V end lost 4 bases, the J end lost 5 bases, and 8 bases lay between the germline ends. The CDR3 DNA is TGTGCCAGCAGTTTGAGTAGGACTGAAGCTTTCTTT. Protein: CASSLSRTEAFF.

The chain links TRBV29-1 to TRBJ2-2; 8 bases are shared with TRBD1. This CDR3 contains 14 residues. V dropped 4 bases and J dropped 4; count of bases not matched to a gene: 5. Germline assignment: CDR1 SQVTM and CDR2 ANQGSEA. The CDR3, as DNA: TGCAGCGTTGCTCAAGGACAGGGCACCGGGGAGCTGTTTTTT. The encoded protein is CSVAQGQGTGELFF.

The chain employs TRBV5-1 and TRBJ2-7; 13 nucleotides agree with TRBD2. The CDR3 has 16 residues. Trimming at V came to 7 bases and at J to 8 bases, leaving 15 bases not matched to a gene. Germline lookup yields CDR1 SGHRS and CDR2 YFSETQ. CDR3 region: CASRTGLAGEGIQQYF. CDR3 coding DNA: TGCGCCAGCCGAACCGGACTAGCGGGAGAGGGGATCCAGCAGTACTTC.

This clonotype was counted many times. V usage is TRBV12-3 or TRBV12-4 and J usage is TRBJ2-1, with D possibly being TRBD2 (5 bases). The CDR3 is made up of 15 amino acids. The ends were cut back, 10 bases at V and 2 bases at J, with 18 bases in the middle. The CDR3 sequence is CATIGGGPTYNEQFF. For the CDR3, the DNA is TGTGCCACCATTGGAGGCGGACCGACCTACAATGAGCAGTTCTTC.

This clonotype was seen only a few times. This rearrangement joins TRBV6-6 to TRBJ1-4; 9 bases line up with TRBD1. Trimming took 6 bases from V and 8 from J; bases not matched to a gene: 10. The CDR3 is 15 residues long. CDR1 is MNHNY, CDR2 SVGAGI, per germline (reference sequence). CDR3 region: CASRQGAYDLEKLFF. The DNA for the CDR3 is TGTGCCAGCAGACAGGGGGCCTACGACCTAGAAAAACTGTTTTTT.

This clonotype was seen only a few times. The rearrangement links TRBV7-9 to TRBJ1-5; D is possibly TRBD1 (6 bases). This CDR3 is 13 amino acids long. Germline lookup yields CDR1 SEHNR and CDR2 FQNEAQ (reference sequence). The V and J ends lost 5 bases and 7 bases respectively, with 12 bases between them. The chain's CDR3 is CASSPGGGQPQHF. The DNA of the CDR3 is TGTGCCAGCAGCCCGGGGGGGGGCCAGCCCCAGCATTTT.

V is TRBV19 and J is TRBJ2-2; D gene ambiguous. The CDR3 contains 11 residues. The germline gives CDR1 LNHDA, CDR2 SQIVND (reference sequence). V was cut by 5 bases and J by 7 bases, with 5 bases left in between. For the CDR3, the DNA is TGTGCCAGTAGTCTGGTCGGGGAGCTGTTTTTT. It yields the protein CASSLVGELFF.

V is TRBV29-1 and J is TRBJ2-1; 11 nucleotides agree with TRBD2. Per the germline V gene, CDR1 is SQVTM and CDR2 is ANQGSEA. V lost 3 bases, J lost 6 bases, and 1 base stayed unmatched. There are 13 residues in the CDR3. Written as DNA, the CDR3 is TGCAGCGTTGATACTAGCGGGAGCAATGAGCAGTTCTTC. Protein sequence: CSVDTSGSNEQFF.

V is TRBV6-2 or TRBV6-3 and J is TRBJ2-6; D gene uncertain. The CDR3 spans 14 residues. The germline V and J ends were trimmed by 5 bases and 2 bases, with 7 bases remaining between them. Germline-derived CDR1 and CDR2 are MNHEY and SVGEGT. CDR3 residues: CASSPVAGANVLTF. CDR3 DNA: TGTGCCAGCAGTCCAGTGGCTGGGGCCAACGTCCTGACTTTC.

This clonotype was seen many times. The V gene is TRBV15, the J gene TRBJ2-1; perhaps D is TRBD1 or TRBD2 (5 bases each). The CDR3 contains 14 residues. Trimming cost V 7 bases and J 4 bases, with 14 bases left between them. Germline V gives CDR1 LNHNV, CDR2 YYDKDF (reference sequence). In DNA, the CDR3 is TGTGCCACCATCCCCACAGAGGGGTACAATGAGCAGTTCTTC. Residues: CATIPTEGYNEQFF.

This clonotype has more than one count but fewer than ten. The DNA of the CDR3 is TGTGCCAGCAACCTAGTGACCGGGGGCTTGGTGACTTTCTTT. It encodes CASNLVTGGLVTFF. The chain is built from TRBV4-2 and TRBJ1-1; D possibly corresponds to TRBD1 (6 bases). The germline gives CDR1 LGHNA, CDR2 YNFKEQ. V lost 7 bases and J 12 bases, leaving 24 bases between the germline ends. The CDR3 is 14 amino acids.

This clonotype was seen more than once but under ten times. The CDR3 sequence: CASSSGLAGDYSYEQYF. DNA for the CDR3: TGCGCCAGCAGCTCCGGACTAGCGGGGGACTACTCCTACGAGCAGTACTTC. The V and J genes are TRBV4-3 and TRBJ2-7; 13 bases match TRBD2. The junction had 7 bases not matched to a gene; V was cut back by 5 bases and J by 0 bases. This CDR3 is 17 amino acids long. The germline V gene encodes CDR1 LGHNA and CDR2 YSLEER.

This clonotype was seen a handful of times. V usage is TRBV7-9 and J usage is TRBJ2-1; 9 positions match TRBD2. The V gene end was trimmed by 2 bases and the J gene end by 8 bases; junction bases not matched to a gene: 7. This CDR3 is built from 15 residues. Germline V gene data show CDR1 as SEHNR and CDR2 as FQNEAQ (reference sequence). CDR3 bases: TGTGCCAGCAGCTTATCCGGACTAGCGTTTCATGAGCAGTTCTTC. Translated: CASSLSGLAFHEQFF.

This rearrangement joins TRBV20-1 to TRBJ2-3; TRBD2 agrees at 10 bases. The germline gives CDR1 DFQATT, CDR2 SNEGSKA (reference sequence). The ends lost 1 base at V and 3 bases at J; junction bases unmatched: 1. This CDR3 has 14 residues. Here the CDR3 reads CSARVSGGTDTQYF. As DNA, the CDR3 is TGCAGTGCTAGAGTTAGCGGGGGGACAGATACGCAGTATTTT.

CDR3 amino acids: CASSEGWGLGGNEQFF. CDR3 DNA: TGTGCCAGCAGTGAAGGGTGGGGACTGGGGGGGAATGAGCAGTTCTTC. This chain joins TRBV2 and TRBJ2-1; 7 bases fit TRBD2. CDR3 length: 16 amino acids. Germline trimming cut 1 base from V and 7 bases from J; bases unmatched to any gene: 10. Germline V CDR1 and CDR2: SNHLY, FYNNEI.

This clonotype was seen a handful of times. The rearrangement joins TRBV29-1 to TRBJ1-1; D unresolved. The germline V gene has CDR1 SQVTM and CDR2 ANQGSEA. The germline V and J ends were trimmed by 2 bases and 3 bases, with 10 bases remaining between them. The CDR3 extends over 13 amino acids. Here the CDR3 reads CSVELPGYTEAFF. In nucleotides, the CDR3 is TGCAGCGTTGAACTGCCGGGCTACACTGAAGCTTTCTTT.

The chain links TRBV7-9 to TRBJ2-3; possibly TRBD2 for D (6 bases). The CDR3 loop spans 14 amino acids. V was clipped by 8 bases and J by 7 bases, with 19 bases between them. CDR1 SEHNR and CDR2 FQNEAQ come from the germline V gene (reference sequence). DNA of the CDR3: TGTGCCAGCGGGGGTAGCGGAGCTGCAAATACGCAGTATTTT. Amino acid sequence: CASGGSGAANTQYF.

This clonotype was seen a few times. As DNA, the CDR3 is TGTGCCAGTACCTTAGGACAGGGTCCCTACGAGCAGTACTTC. The encoded protein is CASTLGQGPYEQYF. V usage is TRBV19 and J usage is TRBJ2-7; the match to TRBD1 covers 8 bases. CDR3 length: 14 amino acids. Trimming at V came to 7 bases and at J to 2 bases, leaving 7 bases not matched to a gene. Per the germline V gene, CDR1 is LNHDA and CDR2 is SQIVND (reference sequence).

This clonotype was detected once. The genes are TRBV27 and TRBJ1-5, with D uncertain. Trimming removed 4 bases from V and 3 bases from J, with 7 bases in between. This CDR3 comprises 13 residues. Germline V lookup: CDR1 MNHEY, CDR2 SMNVEV (reference sequence). In DNA, the CDR3 is TGTGCCAGCAGTTCCTGGGCCAATCAGCCCCAGCATTTT. Its protein is CASSSWANQPQHF.

This clonotype has just a few counts. The chain carries TRBV27 and TRBJ2-7; D gene ambiguous. The germline V gene encodes CDR1 MNHEY and CDR2 SMNVEV (reference sequence). This CDR3 region has 12 residues. V was cut by 8 bases and J by 3 bases, with 11 bases left in between. CDR3 amino acids: CASAKTFYEQYF. In DNA, the CDR3 is TGTGCCAGCGCGAAGACTTTCTACGAGCAGTACTTC.

This clonotype was observed a few times. Here the CDR3 reads CASSWTGSFYEQFF. CDR3 DNA sequence: TGTGCCAGCAGTTGGACAGGGTCCTTCTATGAGCAGTTCTTC. The rearrangement uses TRBV7-9 and TRBJ2-1; 8 bases agree with TRBD1. V lost 6 bases and J lost 8; bases outside the gene matches: 9. This CDR3 has 14 residues. In germline, CDR1 is SEHNR, CDR2 FQNEAQ (reference sequence).

Of note for this clonotype: The CDR3 does not end in the conserved phenylalanine or tryptophan, so this is likely a read error. J is TRBJ1-5 and V is TRBV4-3; D may be TRBD1 (5 bases). From germline, CDR1 is LGHNA and CDR2 YSLEER. With 0 bases removed from V and 5 bases from J, the gap between germline ends came to 8 bases. There are 14 residues in the CDR3. The CDR3 nucleotides are TGCGCCAGCAGCCAAGACAGGGACTATCAGCCCCAGCATTCT. Its translation is CASSQDRDYQPQHS.

The chain employs TRBV20-1 and TRBJ2-1; no definite D call. Germline V CDR1 and CDR2: DFQATT, SNEGSKA (reference sequence). CDR3 length equals 12 residues. Trimming removed 3 bases from V and 9 bases from J, with 12 bases in between. In DNA, the CDR3 is TGCAGTGCTAGTCCTGGGAATGTTGAGCAGTTCTTC. The encoded protein is CSASPGNVEQFF.

In nucleotides, the CDR3 is TGTGCCAGCAGCGCAGCGGGGATCGGGAACAATGAGCAGTTCTTC. Its protein is CASSAAGIGNNEQFF. J is TRBJ2-1 and V is TRBV7-9; 7 nucleotides align to TRBD2. Germline V CDR1 and CDR2: SEHNR, FQNEAQ (reference sequence). V lost 5 bases to trimming and J lost 5 bases; unmatched junction nucleotides: 9. CDR3 length equals 15 residues.

This clonotype has more than one count but fewer than ten. The chain employs TRBV7-3 and TRBJ2-1; 7 nucleotides line up with TRBD2. Germline loops: CDR1 SGHTA, CDR2 FQGTGA. V was clipped by 2 bases and J by 2 bases; unmatched bases: 9. CDR3 length: 17 residues. For the CDR3, the DNA is TGTGCCAGCAGCTTAGGGTTGGGAGGGTACCCCTACAATGAGCAGTTCTTC. Translating it yields CASSLGLGGYPYNEQFF.

The V and J genes are TRBV6-2 or TRBV6-3 and TRBJ2-3; 10 bases agree with TRBD2. This CDR3 is built from 15 residues. V was pared by 5 bases and J by 2 bases, with 4 bases of the junction left unmatched. Germline-derived CDR1 and CDR2 are MNHEY and SVGEGT. The CDR3 region is CASSPGLAATDTQYF. In DNA, the CDR3 is TGTGCCAGCAGTCCTGGACTAGCGGCCACAGATACGCAGTATTTT.

A single count supports this clonotype. This chain joins TRBV4-2 and TRBJ2-1; D is perhaps TRBD1 or TRBD2 (6 bases each). V was clipped by 2 bases and J by 9 bases, with 14 bases between them. Germline V gives CDR1 LGHNA, CDR2 YNFKEQ. CDR3 length: 14 amino acids. The CDR3 nucleotides read TGTGCCAGCAGCCAAATAGGGGGGCTTGGTGAGCAGTTCTTC. It is translated as CASSQIGGLGEQFF.